This T cell receptor beta chain emerged from a study of CD8 T cells in ankylosing spondylitis. Regarding the study as a whole: A TCR beta motif made of fewer than 10 highly homologous variants seemed typical of ankylosing spondylitis blood. As reported, disease-linked clones showed significant enrichment in matched ankylosing spondylitis synovial fluid.

Making use of molecular barcodes, quantitative 5'-RACE generated TCR beta libraries. TCRdb itself ran the 5' RACE reads through MiXCR, one entry per CDR3 protein. The sample includes approximately 440,000 distinct CDR3 sequences, under 20% of them seen just once. This clonotype was observed at least ten times. Its matching antigen is unknown. Germline CDR1 is SGHRS and CDR2 is YFSETQ. With 0 bases removed from V and 5 bases from J, the gap between germline ends came to 5 bases. The length of the CDR3 is 12 residues. The genes are TRBV5-1 and TRBJ1-1, with D uncertain. Sequenced: blood, either unsorted or a sorted T cell fraction (not recorded which). The sequence was collected from a male donor with ankylosing spondylitis. As DNA, the CDR3 is TGCGCCAGCAGCTTGGACTTGACTGAAGCTTTCTTT. Its protein is CASSLDLTEAFF.